The rows below give T cell receptor beta chains drawn from one sample of a study of blood T cell repertoires in COVID-19. Clones were read by immunoSEQ multiplex PCR, and TCRdb kept only the in-frame ones, dropping some. The sample consists of approximately 150,000 clones, around 80% of them appearing once. Sample: peripheral blood. The receptors come from a human donor with acute or convalescent COVID-19. The donor label of this sample is uncertain. The CDR3 runs from the conserved cysteine through the conserved F or W. Each record gives: J gene, clone size, D gene, V gene, CDR3 DNA, CDR3 protein. A D gene is named only where the DNA matches it firmly. Clone size is shown for a subset of rows, as once, few, many or a class of expanded clone.

>TRBJ2-7|-|TRBD1|TRBV27
TGTGCCAGCAGCCGGACAGGGAATGGCTACGAGCAGTACTTC
CASSRTGNGYEQYF
>TRBJ1-1|-|TRBD1|TRBV6-5
TGTGCCAGCAGTTACGACAGGGGTTACACTGAAGCTTTCTTT
CASSYDRGYTEAFF
>TRBJ1-1|-|-|TRBV18
TGTGCCAGCTCACCCCTAACGACAGAAACTAACACTGAAGCTTTCTTT
CASSPLTTETNTEAFF
>TRBJ1-5|-|-|TRBV6-5
TGTGCCAGCAGCGCGACAGTCAATAGCAATCAGCCCCAGCATTTT
CASSATVNSNQPQHF
>TRBJ1-3|-|-|TRBV5-1
TGCGCCAGCAGCTTGGAAGGGAGCCGCTCTGGAAACACCATATATTTT
CASSLEGSRSGNTIYF
>TRBJ2-3|-|TRBD2|TRBV11-3
TGTGCCAGCAGCCAAACTAGCGGGGGGGCCGCAGATACGCAGTATTTT
CASSQTSGGAADTQYF
>TRBJ2-1|-|-|TRBV9
TGTGCCAGCAGCGTATACCCGACTTCATCCTACAATGAGCAGTTCTTC
CASSVYPTSSYNEQFF
>TRBJ2-5|-|TRBD2|TRBV5-1
TGCGCCAGCAGCTTGGGCGGACTAGCAATTACAGAGACCCAGTACTTC
CASSLGGLAITETQYF
>TRBJ2-1|-|TRBD2|TRBV4-1
TGCGCCAGCAGCCAAGATGTAAAGGGAGGGAATGAGCAGTTCTTC
CASSQDVKGGNEQFF
>TRBJ1-1|-|-|TRBV7-2
TGTGCCAGCAGCTCATTCTTCCCAGGGGCCCTGAACACTGAAGCTTTCTTT
CASSSFFPGALNTEAFF
>TRBJ2-1|-|-|TRBV5-6
TGTGCCAGCAGCCAGACCCCTAGCAGGAATGAGCAGTTCTTC
CASSQTPSRNEQFF
>TRBJ2-3|-|TRBD2|TRBV5-1
TGCGCCAGCAGCTTGGTTCCAGCGGGGGAGGCAGATACGCAGTATTTT
CASSLVPAGEADTQYF
>TRBJ2-7|-|TRBD1|TRBV9
TGTGCCAGCAGCGGGGGACAGGGGAGGACCTACGAGCAGTACTTC
CASSGGQGRTYEQYF
>TRBJ2-7|few|-|TRBV23-1
TGCGCGGTAAAAGATGCGGGAAAATTC
CAVKDAGKF
>TRBJ2-5|-|TRBD1|TRBV5-1
TGCGCCAGCAGCCGTTCCAGGGACAGGAGTGAGACCCAGTACTTC
CASSRSRDRSETQYF
>TRBJ2-4|-|-|TRBV14
TGTGCCAGCAGCTTAACCGGGACACCGAGGGGCAAAAACATTCAGTACTTC
CASSLTGTPRGKNIQYF
>TRBJ1-2|-|TRBD1|TRBV6-5
TGTGCCAGCAGTTACGATCGACAGGGCTATGGCTACACCTTC
CASSYDRQGYGYTF
>TRBJ2-6|-|-|TRBV2
TGTGCCAGCGAGGTAGCCTCCACTGGGGCCAACGTCCTGACTTTC
CASEVASTGANVLTF
>TRBJ2-7|-|TRBD1|TRBV5-4
TGTGCCAGCAGCTTGGGTGGGACAGGCTACGAGCAGTACTTC
CASSLGGTGYEQYF
>TRBJ1-5|-|-|TRBV18
TGTGCCAGCTCACCATTTCAGGATCAGCCCCAGCATTTT
CASSPFQDQPQHF
>TRBJ2-5|-|TRBD1|TRBV10-3
TGTGCCATCAGATCGGACAGGCGGTACCAAGAGACCCAGTACTTC
CAIRSDRRYQETQYF
>TRBJ2-3|-|TRBD1|TRBV10-3
TGTGCCATCTCTACAGGGGGCACAGATACGCAGTATTTT
CAISTGGTDTQYF
>TRBJ1-4|once|-|TRBV7-2
TGTGCCAGCAGCCCTCATTACCTGGTTCCAGCTAATGAAAAACTGTTTTTT
CASSPHYLVPANEKLFF
>TRBJ1-4|-|-|TRBV4-1
TGCGCCAGCAGCCAAGACCAGGGGCCGGGTTTCAGACTGTTTTTT
CASSQDQGPGFRLFF
>TRBJ2-1|-|TRBD2|TRBV18
TGTGCCAGCTCATCGCAAGCGGGGGGCTACAATGAGCAGTTCTTC
CASSSQAGGYNEQFF
>TRBJ1-6|few|TRBD1|TRBV7-9
TGTGCCAGCAGCTCACCAGGGGGCTCACCCCTCCACTTT
CASSSPGGSPLHF
>TRBJ1-1|-|-|TRBV19
TGTGCCAGTAGTGGTTGGGGGGCCGGGAGGACTGAAGCTTTCTTT
CASSGWGAGRTEAFF
>TRBJ2-7|-|TRBD2|TRBV11-2
TGTGCCAGCAGCTTAGGGGTAGCGGGGGGCTACGAGCAGTACTTC
CASSLGVAGGYEQYF
>TRBJ1-1|-|TRBD1|TRBV5-1
TGCGCCAGCAGCTTACCACGACAGGGGGCGGAAGCTTTCTTT
CASSLPRQGAEAFF
>TRBJ1-4|-|TRBD1|TRBV29-1
TGCAGCGTTTCCACGACAGGGGGAACGAATGAAAAACTGTTTTTT
CSVSTTGGTNEKLFF
>TRBJ1-5|-|TRBD1|TRBV12-3/TRBV12-4
TGTGCCAGCAGTCCGGGACAGGATCAGCCCCAGCATTTT
CASSPGQDQPQHF
>TRBJ1-6|once|-|TRBV2
TGTGCCAGCAGGGGGCAGGATGGGATTTCACCCCTCCACTTT
CASRGQDGISPLHF
>TRBJ2-7|-|-|TRBV11-1
TGTGCCAGCAGCTTAGTCGGGCAGGGGCTCTCCTACGAGCAGTACTTC
CASSLVGQGLSYEQYF
>TRBJ2-2|-|TRBD2|TRBV11-2
TGTGCCAGCAGCCTAGGTGGGACTATTGGCGGGGAGCTGTTTTTT
CASSLGGTIGGELFF
>TRBJ1-1|once|TRBD1|TRBV18
TGTGCCAGCTCAACCGACAGGGCTGAAGCTTTCTTT
CASSTDRAEAFF
>TRBJ1-2|-|TRBD1|TRBV5-6
TGTGCCAGCAGCTTAGGGACAGGGAAGAAGGGTGGCTACACCTTC
CASSLGTGKKGGYTF
>TRBJ2-7|-|-|TRBV9
TGTGCCAGCAGCCAGCCAGGGGGGAACGAGCAGTACTTC
CASSQPGGNEQYF
>TRBJ2-7|-|-|TRBV7-2
TGTGCCAGCAGCTTACTGGGGGCGCGCGAGCAGTACTTC
CASSLLGAREQYF
>TRBJ1-3|-|-|TRBV3-1/TRBV3-2
TGTGCCAGCAGCCAAGGGCACCTCGGAAACACCATATATTTT
CASSQGHLGNTIYF
>TRBJ1-3|-|-|TRBV12-3/TRBV12-4
TGTGCCAGCAGTTTGAGACAGGGAAACACCATATATTTT
CASSLRQGNTIYF
>TRBJ1-1|-|TRBD1|TRBV10-3
TGTGCCATCAGTGATGGGGGCAGGGGGCAGAGGGCTGAAGCTTTCTTT
CAISDGGRGQRAEAFF
>TRBJ1-2|-|-|TRBV5-1
TGCGCCAGCAGCTCTACCATTCAGGGGTCGGAAGGCTACACCTTC
CASSSTIQGSEGYTF
>TRBJ2-2|few|TRBD1|TRBV6-2/TRBV6-3
TGTGCCAGCAGCCACGGACAGGGGAACACCGGGGAGCTGTTTTTT
CASSHGQGNTGELFF
>TRBJ2-7|-|TRBD1|TRBV4-1
TGCGCCAGCAGCTACCGACAGGGCGGCGGCGAGCAGTACTTC
CASSYRQGGGEQYF
>TRBJ1-3|-|-|TRBV30
TGTGCCTGGAGCTCAGGGTCAACTGGAAACACCATATATTTT
CAWSSGSTGNTIYF
>TRBJ1-2|-|TRBD1|TRBV6-1
TGTGCCAGCAGTGAAGGGACAGGTCTCTATGGCTACACCTTC
CASSEGTGLYGYTF
>TRBJ2-2|-|TRBD2|TRBV2
TGTGCCAGCAGTGAGTTCTCCACTAGCGGGGCCGGGGAGCTGTTTTTT
CASSEFSTSGAGELFF
>TRBJ2-7|once|-|TRBV5-4
TGTGCCAGCAGCAATGCCGGGACTCAATACGAGCAGTACTTC
CASSNAGTQYEQYF
>TRBJ1-2|-|TRBD1|TRBV6-1
TGTGCCAGCAGTGAAGCTTACAGGGGCTATGGCTACACCTTC
CASSEAYRGYGYTF